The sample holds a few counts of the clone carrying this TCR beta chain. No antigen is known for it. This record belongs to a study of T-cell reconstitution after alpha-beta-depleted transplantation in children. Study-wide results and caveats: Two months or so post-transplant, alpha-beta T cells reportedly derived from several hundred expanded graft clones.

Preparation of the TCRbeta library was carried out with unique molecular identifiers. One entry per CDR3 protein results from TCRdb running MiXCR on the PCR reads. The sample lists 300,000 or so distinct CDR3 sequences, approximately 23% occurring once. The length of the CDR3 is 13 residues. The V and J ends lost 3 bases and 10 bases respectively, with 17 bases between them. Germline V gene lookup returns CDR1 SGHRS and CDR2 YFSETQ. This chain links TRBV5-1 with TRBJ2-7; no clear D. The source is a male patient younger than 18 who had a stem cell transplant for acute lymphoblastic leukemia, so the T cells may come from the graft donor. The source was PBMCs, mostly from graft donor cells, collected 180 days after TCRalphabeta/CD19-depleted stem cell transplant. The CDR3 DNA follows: TGCGCCAGCAGCTCCCTGTTATGGCCCCGACAGTACTTC. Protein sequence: CASSSLLWPRQYF.